The sequence of this T cell receptor (beta chain) was determined in a study of neoadjuvant anti-PD-1 for oral cavity cancer. Sequencing used immunoSEQ multiplex PCR; TCRdb keeps in-frame clones, though not all of them. The sample lists 55,000 to 75,000 clones, 65% to 80% seen once, with approximately 2.8% in the top ten. This CDR3 has 17 residues. Germline lookup yields CDR1 SGHNT and CDR2 YYREEE (reference sequence). Notes on this clone: An end of the junction differs from the germline gene, which may be a read error.

The chain combines TRBV5-4 with TRBJ2-5; 12 nucleotides agree with TRBD1. This TCR came from a person aged 40 to 85 with oral cavity squamous cell carcinoma. Here the sequenced sample was PBMCs, taken before nivolumab (anti-PD-1) treatment. The CDR3 reads CASSLAPGTGGGKTQYF. The CDR3 DNA reads TGTGCCAGCAGCTTGGCCCCGGGGACAGGGGGCGGGAAGACCCAATACTTC.